Each of the 31 T cell receptor beta chains below was sequenced from the same sample in a study of T cell clones after liver transplantation. Some clones are missing from TCRdb's copy, which holds only in-frame ones; the method was immunoSEQ multiplex PCR. The data show some 45,000 clones, about 86% seen once. The source was CD4+ T cells from blood, collected 24 months after liver transplant. The receptors derive from a human patient who received a liver transplant. Some T cells may be supplied by the graft donor.

This chain joins TRBV23-1 and TRBJ1-6; D unresolved. Being an ORF, TRBV23-1 has a function that is uncertain. The CDR3 has 16 residues. Trimming removed 0 bases at V and 10 bases at J, with 16 bases between. The CDR3 nucleotides read TGCGCCAGCAGTCAATCGACCGAGGACGGGGTCTCACCCCTCCACTTT. This codes for CASSQSTEDGVSPLHF.

The chain joins TRBV15 to TRBJ1-3; D is ambiguous. Trimming took off 6 bases at V and 0 bases at J, with 6 bases between the two ends. The CDR3 is 13 residues long. Per germline, CDR1 LNHNV and CDR2 YYDKDF (reference sequence). CDR3: CATSQSSGNTIYF. DNA for the CDR3: TGTGCCACCAGTCAGAGCTCTGGAAACACCATATATTTT.

This chain joins TRBV7-9 and TRBJ2-1; 7 bases are shared with TRBD2. CDR1 is SEHNR, CDR2 FQNEAQ, per germline (reference sequence). The trim removed 1 base at V and 7 bases at J, leaving 10 bases unmatched. The CDR3 has 16 amino acids. This chain's CDR3 is CASSLGLGGGKNEQFF. The CDR3 DNA is TGTGCCAGCAGCTTAGGACTCGGCGGGGGTAAAAATGAGCAGTTCTTC.

V usage is TRBV5-1 and J usage is TRBJ1-1, with D hard to call. V gave up 1 base and J gave up 4 bases, with 5 bases separating them. Germline values: CDR1 SGHRS, CDR2 YFSETQ. The CDR3 is 12 residues long. The CDR3 sequence: CASSLPGTEAFF. CDR3 coding DNA: TGCGCCAGCAGCTTGCCGGGCACTGAAGCTTTCTTT.

This chain connects TRBV14 to TRBJ1-4; 8 bases fit TRBD1. Germline CDR1 is SGHDN and CDR2 is FVKESK. The CDR3 runs to 18 residues. V gave up 3 bases and J gave up 3 bases; unmatched junction bases: 12. CDR3 amino acids: CASSHWRQGIGANEKLFF. CDR3 DNA sequence: TGTGCCAGCAGCCATTGGAGACAGGGGATTGGAGCTAATGAAAAACTGTTTTTT.

V usage is TRBV10-2 and J usage is TRBJ2-1, with D unresolved. The CDR3 sequence is 14 residues long. Deletions cut 9 bases from V and 0 bases from J, with 12 bases between. Germline assignment: CDR1 WSHSY and CDR2 SAAADI. The CDR3 protein is CASGGDSSYNEQFF. CDR3 sequence (DNA): TGCGCCAGTGGTGGGGATAGCTCCTACAATGAGCAGTTCTTC.

V gene TRBV7-3 combines with J gene TRBJ1-3; maybe TRBD1 (6 bases). V dropped 5 bases and J dropped 1 base, with 12 bases sitting between them. This CDR3 comprises 15 residues. Germline V gene lookup returns CDR1 SGHTA and CDR2 FQGTGA. DNA of the CDR3: TGTGCCAGCAGCCCCAAACAGGGTTCTGGAAACACCATATATTTT. It yields the protein CASSPKQGSGNTIYF.

J is TRBJ1-1 and V is TRBV7-3; D not certain. The CDR3 loop spans 13 amino acids. Germline V gene sequence: CDR1 SGHTA, CDR2 FQGTGA. Trimming shortened V by 3 bases and J by 0 bases, and 5 bases separated the two germline ends. The CDR3 DNA is TGTGCCAGCAGCTTTTCCCTGAACACTGAAGCTTTCTTT. This translates into CASSFSLNTEAFF.

On this clone itself: The same CDR3 also results from other DNA sequences found in this sample. The chain combines TRBV18 with TRBJ2-5; unclear D gene. Germline-derived CDR1 and CDR2 are KGHSH and LQKENI. The CDR3 spans 12 residues. V gave up 6 bases and J gave up 2 bases, with 7 bases separating them. The DNA for the CDR3 is TGTGCCAGCTCGCCCAGGCAAGAGACCCAGTACTTC. The encoded protein is CASSPRQETQYF.

The genes are TRBV2 and TRBJ1-5; unclear D gene. Germline values: CDR1 SNHLY, CDR2 FYNNEI. Trimming pared 7 bases from V and 4 bases from J, leaving 11 bases between. The CDR3 spans 13 residues. The CDR3: CASTDEVNQPQHF. The CDR3 DNA reads TGTGCCAGCACCGACGAGGTAAATCAGCCCCAGCATTTT.

The V and J genes are TRBV2 and TRBJ1-5, with a tentative D call TRBD1 (5 bases). Germline V gene lookup returns CDR1 SNHLY and CDR2 FYNNEI. The length of the CDR3 is 15 residues. Trimming took off 4 bases at V and 1 base at J, with 11 bases between the two ends. The DNA of the CDR3 is TGTGCCAGCAGTGCCTCAGGGTCAAGCAATCAGCCCCAGCATTTT. Protein: CASSASGSSNQPQHF.

The CDR3: CASRRTSGGAADTQYF. The CDR3 nucleotides are TGTGCCAGCAGACGGACTAGCGGGGGGGCCGCAGATACGCAGTATTTT. The chain carries TRBV7-9 and TRBJ2-3; 15 positions match TRBD2. This CDR3 comprises 16 residues. CDR1 SEHNR and CDR2 FQNEAQ come from the germline V gene (reference sequence). The junction had 5 bases not matched to a gene; V was cut back by 6 bases and J by 4 bases.

V is TRBV7-3 and J is TRBJ2-7; 7 bases map to TRBD1. The trim removed 5 bases at V and 6 bases at J, leaving 4 bases unmatched. The germline V gene has CDR1 SGHTA and CDR2 FQGTGA. The CDR3 extends over 12 amino acids. CDR3 region: CASSLSGGEQYF. CDR3 DNA sequence: TGTGCCAGCAGCCTATCAGGGGGCGAGCAGTACTTC.

The gene calls are TRBV18 and TRBJ1-5; TRBD1 matches 9 bases. V gave up 8 bases and J gave up 1 base; unmatched junction bases: 6. The CDR3 covers 15 residues. Germline lookup yields CDR1 KGHSH and CDR2 LQKENI. CDR3 in amino acids: CASNSGTGSNQPQHF. CDR3 nucleotide sequence: TGTGCCAGCAATTCCGGGACAGGGAGCAATCAGCCCCAGCATTTT.

The rearrangement uses TRBV2 and TRBJ2-1; D tentatively reads TRBD1 or TRBD2 (5 bases each). Trimming shortened V by 6 bases and J by 7 bases, and 13 bases separated the two germline ends. CDR1 and CDR2 from the germline V gene are SNHLY and FYNNEI. This CDR3 spans 13 amino acids. The CDR3 nucleotides are TGTGCCAGCAGCCGGGGACGAATGAATGAGCAGTTCTTC. Translation: CASSRGRMNEQFF.

In regard to this clone: One end of the junction varies from germline; a read error may be responsible. The chain recombines TRBV5-1 with TRBJ1-2, with D possibly being TRBD1 (5 bases). CDR1 and CDR2 from the germline V gene are SGHRS and YFSETQ. This CDR3 comprises 14 residues. In DNA, the CDR3 is TGCGCCAGCAAAATGACCCGGGGGAACTATGGCTACGCCTTC. Its protein product is CASKMTRGNYGYAF.

This chain uses TRBV19 with TRBJ2-4; D not certain. The CDR3 is 13 residues long. From germline, CDR1 is LNHDA and CDR2 SQIVND (reference sequence). The V end lost 3 bases, the J end lost 6 bases, and 9 bases lay between the germline ends. The CDR3: CASSIMVGNIQYF. DNA of the CDR3: TGTGCCAGTAGTATCATGGTAGGAAACATTCAGTACTTC.

The J gene is TRBJ2-3, the V gene TRBV18; the match to TRBD1 covers 7 bases. The length of the CDR3 is 12 residues. The V segment lost 6 bases and the J segment 6 bases; nucleotides outside the gene matches: 3. Germline lookup yields CDR1 KGHSH and CDR2 LQKENI. In DNA form, the CDR3 reads TGTGCCAGCTCTACAGGGGTGGATACGCAGTATTTT. Amino acids: CASSTGVDTQYF.

This clone was detected only once. The rearrangement joins TRBV5-1 to TRBJ1-2; 7 bases fit TRBD1. Germline V gene lookup returns CDR1 SGHRS and CDR2 YFSETQ. The CDR3 contains 14 residues. With V trimmed by 7 bases and J by 0 bases, 6 bases remained unmatched. The CDR3 coding sequence is TGCGCCAGCCGGACAGGTTCAGCTAACTATGGCTACACCTTC. Its translation is CASRTGSANYGYTF.

The rearrangement joins TRBV27 to TRBJ2-7; D might be TRBD1 (5 bases). The V end lost 7 bases, the J end lost 3 bases, and 19 bases lay between the germline ends. The CDR3 is 15 amino acids. CDR1 and CDR2 from the germline V gene are MNHEY and SMNVEV (reference sequence). The CDR3 DNA sequence: TGTGCCAGCACACTTAGACAGAGGATTGGCTACGAGCAGTACTTC. Protein product: CASTLRQRIGYEQYF.

This clone was found once. V gene TRBV28 combines with J gene TRBJ2-7, with D possibly being TRBD1 (5 bases). This CDR3 has 15 amino acids. Trimming removed 3 bases from V and 5 bases from J, with 17 bases in between. From germline, CDR1 is MDHEN and CDR2 SYDVKM. In DNA form, the CDR3 reads TGTGCCAGCAGTTTTAGGGGTCGTGGGGTTCACGAGCAGTACTTC. As protein: CASSFRGRGVHEQYF.

J is TRBJ2-1 and V is TRBV18, with 7 bases matching TRBD2. The CDR3 consists of 16 residues. Germline trimming cut 1 base from V and 4 bases from J; bases unmatched to any gene: 7. The germline V gene encodes CDR1 KGHSH and CDR2 LQKENI. This CDR3 is CASSPLVLAGYNEQFF. CDR3 bases: TGTGCCAGCTCACCACTCGTCTTAGCGGGTTACAATGAGCAGTTCTTC.

This clone was observed once. The rearrangement uses TRBV18 and TRBJ2-2; 8 positions agree with TRBD1. Germline V lookup: CDR1 KGHSH, CDR2 LQKENI. The CDR3 consists of 17 residues. V was pared by 6 bases and J by 3 bases, with 12 bases of the junction left unmatched. Here the CDR3 reads CASSAQGAVRDTGELFF. The DNA for the CDR3 is TGTGCCAGCTCGGCCCAGGGGGCCGTTCGCGACACCGGGGAGCTGTTTTTT.

The chain couples TRBV6-6 to TRBJ1-5; D not certain. V lost 0 bases and J 5 bases, leaving 14 bases between the germline ends. The germline CDR1 and CDR2 sequences are MNHNY and SVGAGI (reference sequence). The CDR3 extends over 16 amino acids. The CDR3 sequence: CASSYSWGSPDQPQHF. The CDR3 DNA sequence: TGTGCCAGCAGTTACTCGTGGGGATCCCCCGATCAGCCCCAGCATTTT.

V and J are TRBV4-2 and TRBJ2-2; D remains ambiguous. The CDR3 spans 12 residues. V was cut by 1 base and J by 5 bases, with 2 bases left in between. Germline lookup yields CDR1 LGHNA and CDR2 YNFKEQ. The DNA of the CDR3 is TGTGCCAGCAGCCAAGCAACCGGGGAGCTGTTTTTT. Translating it yields CASSQATGELFF.

This chain joins TRBV18 and TRBJ1-5; no clear D gene. The CDR3 length is 14 residues. The V gene lost 3 bases and the J gene lost 2 bases, with 8 bases spanning the gap. Looked up from germline, CDR1 is KGHSH and CDR2 is LQKENI. The CDR3 protein is CASSPSGRNQPQHF. The DNA of the CDR3 is TGTGCCAGCTCACCCTCGGGCCGCAATCAGCCCCAGCATTTT.

The rearrangement links TRBV28 to TRBJ1-4, with TRBD1 matching 10 bases. Germline CDR1 MDHEN, CDR2 SYDVKM. Trimming took 6 bases from V and 7 from J; bases not matched to a gene: 5. This CDR3 has 14 amino acids. CDR3 bases: TGTGCCAGCAGCCGGGACAGGGGAAGTGAAAAACTGTTTTTT. This encodes CASSRDRGSEKLFF.

As regards this clone: Within the sample, other DNA sequences also encode this same CDR3. J is TRBJ2-2 and V is TRBV7-2; unclear D gene. Trimming cost V 1 base and J 3 bases, with 6 bases left between them. The CDR3 loop spans 14 amino acids. The germline gives CDR1 SGHTA, CDR2 FQGNSA. The CDR3 DNA follows: TGTGCCAGCAGCTTAGGGCTGGACACCGGGGAGCTGTTTTTT. Its translation: CASSLGLDTGELFF.

This rearrangement joins TRBV6-5 to TRBJ1-1; perhaps TRBD1 as D (5 bases). The CDR3 is 13 residues long. V lost 5 bases and J 4 bases, leaving 11 bases between the germline ends. Germline CDR1 reads MNHEY; CDR2 reads SVGAGI. CDR3 loop: CASSPRGGTEAFF. Written as DNA, the CDR3 is TGTGCCAGCAGTCCGCGGGGGGGCACTGAAGCTTTCTTT.

This chain joins TRBV2 and TRBJ1-6; possible D gene TRBD1, 5 bases. The CDR3 length is 14 residues. CDR1 is SNHLY and CDR2 is FYNNEI in the germline V gene. V lost 6 bases, J lost 7 bases, and 13 bases lay in between. This CDR3 is CASRIDRDNSPLHF. The CDR3 bases are TGTGCCAGCAGAATCGACAGAGACAATTCACCCCTCCACTTT.

On this clone: One end of the junction varies from germline; a read error may be responsible. The chain uses TRBV15 and TRBJ1-5; 7 nucleotides match TRBD1. This CDR3 region has 15 residues. Germline values: CDR1 LNHNV, CDR2 YYDKDF (reference sequence). CDR3: CATRLQGSSNQPRHF. In DNA, the CDR3 is TGTGCCACCAGACTACAGGGGTCTAGCAATCAGCCCCGGCATTTT.